This T cell receptor (beta chain) emerged from a study of cytomegalovirus exposure and HLA in healthy donors. Study context: HLA-typed donors were the source of 83 million or so unique TCRs, which an early data release held.

The germline V gene has CDR1 LNHDA and CDR2 SQIVND (reference sequence). This CDR3 has 15 amino acids. The ends were cut back, 1 base at V and 0 bases at J, with 9 bases in the middle. The donors comprised healthy bone marrow donors. PCR amplification relied on 60 Vbeta primers (plus 13 Jbeta primers). Profiling relied on immunoSEQ multiplex PCR, and the TCRdb table lists in-frame clones only, not all of them. The table lists about 39,000 clones. The specimen sequenced was PBMCs. The V and J genes are TRBV19 and TRBJ1-2; D uncertain. The source is a woman under 40 in good health and CMV-seropositive. The CDR3: CASSIVPEANYGYTF. The CDR3 coding sequence is TGTGCCAGTAGTATAGTCCCAGAGGCTAACTATGGCTACACCTTC.